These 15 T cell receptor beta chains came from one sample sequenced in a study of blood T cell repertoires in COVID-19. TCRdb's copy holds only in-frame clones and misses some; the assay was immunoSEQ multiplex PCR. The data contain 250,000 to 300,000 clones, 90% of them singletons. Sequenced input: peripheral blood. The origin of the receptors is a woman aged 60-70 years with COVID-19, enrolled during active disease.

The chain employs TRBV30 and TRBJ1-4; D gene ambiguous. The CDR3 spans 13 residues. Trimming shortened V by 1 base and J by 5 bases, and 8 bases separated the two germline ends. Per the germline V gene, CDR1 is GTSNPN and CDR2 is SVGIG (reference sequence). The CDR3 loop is CAWSGQLNEKLFF. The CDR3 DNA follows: TGTGCCTGGAGTGGGCAACTAAATGAAAAACTGTTTTTT. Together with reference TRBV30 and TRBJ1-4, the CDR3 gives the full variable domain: SQTIHQWPATLVQPVGSPLSLECTVEGTSNPNLYWYRQAAGRGLQLLFYSVGIGQISSEVPQNLSASRPQDRQFILSSKKLLLSDSGFYLCAWSGQLNEKLFFGSGTQLSVL.

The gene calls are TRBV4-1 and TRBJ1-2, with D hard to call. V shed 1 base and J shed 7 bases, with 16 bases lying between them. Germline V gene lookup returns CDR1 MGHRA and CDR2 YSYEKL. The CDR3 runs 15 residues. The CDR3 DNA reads TGCGCCAGCAGCCAAGCTGCCCGGGGTATCGGTGGCTACACCTTC. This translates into CASSQAARGIGGYTF.

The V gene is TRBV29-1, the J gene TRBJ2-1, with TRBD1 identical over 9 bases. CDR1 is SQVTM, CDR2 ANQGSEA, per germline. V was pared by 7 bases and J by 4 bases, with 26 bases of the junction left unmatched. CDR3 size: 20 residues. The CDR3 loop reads CSATMRGWTGAPFTYNEQFF. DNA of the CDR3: TGCAGCGCAACAATGAGGGGGTGGACAGGGGCCCCCTTCACATACAATGAGCAGTTCTTC.

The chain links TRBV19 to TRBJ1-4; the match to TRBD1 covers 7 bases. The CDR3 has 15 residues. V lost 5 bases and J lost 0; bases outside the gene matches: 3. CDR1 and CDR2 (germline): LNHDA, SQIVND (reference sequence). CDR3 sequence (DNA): TGTGCCAGTAGTGTCGGACAGGCAACTAATGAAAAACTGTTTTTT. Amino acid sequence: CASSVGQATNEKLFF. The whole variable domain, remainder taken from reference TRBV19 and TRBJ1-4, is DGGITQSPKYLFRKEGQNVTLSCEQNLNHDAMYWYRQDPGQGLRLIYYSQIVNDFQKGDIAEGYSVSREKKESFPLTVTSAQKNPTAFYLCASSVGQATNEKLFFGSGTQLSVL.

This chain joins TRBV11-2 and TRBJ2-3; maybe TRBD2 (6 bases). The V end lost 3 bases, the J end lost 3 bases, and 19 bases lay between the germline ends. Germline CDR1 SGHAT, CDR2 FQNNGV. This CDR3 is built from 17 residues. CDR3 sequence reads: CASSFSLAPGETDTQYF. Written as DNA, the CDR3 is TGTGCCAGCAGCTTTAGTTTGGCCCCGGGGGAGACAGATACGCAGTATTTT.

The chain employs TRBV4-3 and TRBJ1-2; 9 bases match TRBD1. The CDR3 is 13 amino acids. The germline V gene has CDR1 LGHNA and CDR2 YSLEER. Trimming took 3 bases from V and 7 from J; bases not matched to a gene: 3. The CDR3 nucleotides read TGCGCCAGCAGCCACTTGACAGGGGGTGGCTACACCTTC. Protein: CASSHLTGGGYTF.

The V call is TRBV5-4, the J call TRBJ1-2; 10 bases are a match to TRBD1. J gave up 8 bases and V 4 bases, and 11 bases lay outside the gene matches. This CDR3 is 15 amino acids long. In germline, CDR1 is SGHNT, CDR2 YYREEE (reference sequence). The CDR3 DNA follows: TGTGCCAGCAGCCAGATAGGGACAGGGGTTTACGGCTACACCTTC. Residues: CASSQIGTGVYGYTF.

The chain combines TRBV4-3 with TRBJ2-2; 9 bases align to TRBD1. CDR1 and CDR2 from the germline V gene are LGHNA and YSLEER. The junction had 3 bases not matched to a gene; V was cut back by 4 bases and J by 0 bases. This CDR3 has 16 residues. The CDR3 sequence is CASSRRQGANTGELFF. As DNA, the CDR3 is TGCGCCAGCAGCCGAAGACAGGGGGCGAACACCGGGGAGCTGTTTTTT.

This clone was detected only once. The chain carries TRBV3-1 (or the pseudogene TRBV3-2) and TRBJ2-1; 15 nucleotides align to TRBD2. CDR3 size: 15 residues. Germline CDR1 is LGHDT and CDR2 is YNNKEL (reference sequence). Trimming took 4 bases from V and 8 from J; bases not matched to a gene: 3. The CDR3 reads CASSPGLAGGHEQFF. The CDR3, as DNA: TGTGCCAGCAGCCCTGGACTAGCGGGGGGGCATGAGCAGTTCTTC.

Here the CDR3 reads CASSPGTSGGDEQFF. As DNA, the CDR3 is TGCGCCAGCAGCCCAGGGACTAGCGGGGGCGATGAGCAGTTCTTC. V and J are TRBV5-1 and TRBJ2-1, with 14 nucleotides matching TRBD2. This CDR3 is 15 amino acids long. Germline CDR1 and CDR2: SGHRS and YFSETQ. Trimming removed 4 bases from V and 8 bases from J; junction bases left unmatched: 5.

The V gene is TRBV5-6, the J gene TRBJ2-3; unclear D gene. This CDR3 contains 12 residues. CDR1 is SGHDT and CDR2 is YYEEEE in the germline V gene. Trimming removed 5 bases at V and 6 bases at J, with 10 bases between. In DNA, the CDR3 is TGTGCCAGCAGAGCGTCCGGTGATACGCAGTATTTT. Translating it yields CASRASGDTQYF.

The DNA for the CDR3 is TGTGCCAGCAGCTTAGGAGTTGACACTGAAGCTTTCTTT. Amino acid sequence: CASSLGVDTEAFF. The rearrangement joins TRBV7-2 to TRBJ1-1; D remains ambiguous. The germline CDR1 and CDR2 sequences are SGHTA and FQGNSA. V lost 1 base to trimming and J lost 3 bases, with 6 bases between them. The CDR3 has 13 residues.

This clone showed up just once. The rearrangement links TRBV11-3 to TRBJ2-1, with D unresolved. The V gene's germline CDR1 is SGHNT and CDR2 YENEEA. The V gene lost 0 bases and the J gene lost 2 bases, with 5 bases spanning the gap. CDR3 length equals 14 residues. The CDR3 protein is CASSLDSAYNEQFF. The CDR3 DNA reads TGTGCCAGCAGCTTAGATTCGGCCTACAATGAGCAGTTCTTC.

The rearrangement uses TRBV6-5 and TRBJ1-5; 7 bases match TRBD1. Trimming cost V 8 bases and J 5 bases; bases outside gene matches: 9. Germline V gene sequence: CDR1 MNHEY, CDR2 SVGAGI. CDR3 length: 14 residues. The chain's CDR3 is CASVDRVWDQPQHF. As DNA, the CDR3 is TGTGCCAGCGTAGACAGGGTTTGGGATCAGCCCCAGCATTTT.

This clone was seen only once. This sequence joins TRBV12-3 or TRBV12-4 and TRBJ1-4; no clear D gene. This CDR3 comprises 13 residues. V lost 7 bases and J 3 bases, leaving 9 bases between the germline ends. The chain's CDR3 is CASTRRANEKLFF. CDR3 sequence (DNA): TGTGCCAGCACCCGGAGGGCTAATGAAAAACTGTTTTTT.